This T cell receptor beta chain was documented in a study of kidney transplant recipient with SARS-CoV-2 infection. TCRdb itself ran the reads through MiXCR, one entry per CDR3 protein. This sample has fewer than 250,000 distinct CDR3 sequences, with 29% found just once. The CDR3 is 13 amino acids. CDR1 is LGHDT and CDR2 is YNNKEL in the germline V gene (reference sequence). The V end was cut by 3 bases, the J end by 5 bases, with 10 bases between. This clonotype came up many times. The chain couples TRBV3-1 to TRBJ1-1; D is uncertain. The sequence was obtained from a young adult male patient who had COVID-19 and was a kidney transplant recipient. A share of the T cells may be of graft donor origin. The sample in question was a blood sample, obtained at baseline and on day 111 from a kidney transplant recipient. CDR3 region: CASSHYVATEAFF. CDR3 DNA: TGTGCCAGCAGCCATTACGTCGCGACTGAAGCTTTCTTT.